These T cell receptor beta chains were read from a single sample in a study of CD8 T cells in ankylosing spondylitis. MiXCR was run by TCRdb on the 5' RACE reads, yielding one entry per CDR3 protein. This table holds 350,000 or so distinct CDR3 sequences, less than 9.5% found once. Source material: blood, either unsorted or a sorted T cell fraction (not recorded which). These receptors were obtained from a male donor with ankylosing spondylitis. Both conserved end residues are part of each CDR3. The D gene is left open where the match is weak.

j_call,v_call,d_call,cdr3_aa
TRBJ2-2,TRBV29-1,-,CSAKMGANTGELFF
TRBJ2-7,TRBV7-9,TRBD1,CASSLGGQGRGEQYF
TRBJ2-2,TRBV6-1,TRBD2,CASSELAGVAGELFF
TRBJ1-2,TRBV5-1,-,CASSLDGWKGYTF
TRBJ2-7,TRBV7-2,-,CASSPRGWGAAYEQYF
TRBJ1-2,TRBV18,TRBD1,CASSPQGQGKGGYTF
TRBJ2-3,TRBV7-2,TRBD2,CASSLGGGFTDTQYF
TRBJ2-3,TRBV18,-,CASSPPPVYGMRPKDTQYF
TRBJ1-3,TRBV7-8,-,CASSLGWAGNTIYF
TRBJ1-5,TRBV20-1,TRBD1,CSARDWGRGHSNQPQHF
TRBJ2-5,TRBV4-2,TRBD2,CASSQDLAGAPQETQYF
TRBJ2-5,TRBV6-2/TRBV6-3,-,CASRASGETQYF
TRBJ1-4,TRBV7-9,-,CASSSTGSRTNEKLFF
TRBJ1-3,TRBV7-3,-,CASSLREGGNSGNTIYF
TRBJ1-1,TRBV20-1,-,CSASRRHSEAFF
TRBJ2-2,TRBV10-3,-,CAISESSITANTGELFF
TRBJ1-2,TRBV29-1,-,CSVESPGTLYGYTF
TRBJ2-6,TRBV5-1,-,CASSFQGTGANVLTF
TRBJ2-7,TRBV5-5,-,CASSIQGSPYEQYF
TRBJ2-7,TRBV2,-,CASSRGLISYEQYF
TRBJ2-7,TRBV14,-,CASSRALTGIYEQYF
TRBJ2-7,TRBV7-2,-,CASSYRSMGSYEQYF
TRBJ2-1,TRBV10-3,TRBD2,CAISEGGEWDNEQFF
TRBJ2-4,TRBV28,-,CASTDILGGIQYF
TRBJ1-2,TRBV9,-,CASSDDYYGYTF
TRBJ2-1,TRBV7-9,-,CASSQTSTSNNEQFF
TRBJ1-5,TRBV27,TRBD1,CASSFLTGSNQPQHF
TRBJ2-1,TRBV2,TRBD2,CATRTSTDEQFF
TRBJ2-2,TRBV24-1,-,CATSRLAGELFF
TRBJ1-1,TRBV7-3,-,CASSLMGGNTEAFF
TRBJ2-7,TRBV6-2/TRBV6-3,TRBD2,CASSYTFTGTRSYEQYF
TRBJ2-3,TRBV5-1,TRBD1,CASGQTGGSTDTQYF
TRBJ2-1,TRBV7-9,-,CASSYPQARYYNEQFF
TRBJ2-5,TRBV5-1,TRBD1,CASSPQGWQETQYF
TRBJ2-6,TRBV5-1,-,CASSLAASGANVLTF